A selection of T cell receptor beta chains follows, all from one sample in a study of response to subunit inactivated influenza vaccine. MiXCR, applied by TCRdb to the RT-PCR reads, yields one record per CDR3 protein. The table includes 500,000 or so distinct CDR3 sequences, 16% detected once. Sequenced material: CD4+ T cells sorted from PBMCs, taken 23 months after vaccination. All receptors derive from a man between 50 and 75 years old who received an inactivated influenza vaccine. Both conserved end residues are part of each CDR3. Fields, in order: clone size, V gene, D gene, J gene, CDR3 protein, CDR3 DNA. The D gene is left open where the match is weak. Size is omitted from some rows. Given values are once, few, many or a class for expanded clones.

few,TRBV15,NA,TRBJ2-5,CATSRTPQETQYF,TGTGCCACCAGCAGAACCCCGCAAGAGACCCAGTACTTC
few,TRBV20-1,TRBD2,TRBJ2-3,CSVLAGVTDTQYF,TGCAGTGTACTAGCGGGAGTTACAGATACGCAGTATTTT
NA,TRBV12-3/TRBV12-4,TRBD1,TRBJ2-1,CASSATGGAYNEQFF,TGTGCCAGCAGTGCGACAGGGGGCGCCTACAATGAGCAGTTCTTC
NA,TRBV4-3,NA,TRBJ2-6,CASSHLAGQMDSGANVLTF,TGCGCCAGCAGCCACCTCGCGGGACAGATGGACTCTGGGGCCAACGTCCTGACTTTC
many,TRBV7-9,TRBD2,TRBJ2-2,CASSLPPRLAGLTGELFF,TGTGCCAGCAGCTTACCTCCCAGACTAGCGGGACTCACCGGGGAGCTGTTTTTT
NA,TRBV11-1,NA,TRBJ2-1,CASSRGGSGSYNEQFF,TGTGCCAGCAGCAGGGGCGGGTCGGGATCCTACAATGAGCAGTTCTTC
NA,TRBV12-3/TRBV12-4,NA,TRBJ1-3,CASSLGPLTGNSIYF,TGTGCCAGCAGTTTGGGGCCACTAACTGGAAACTCCATATATTTT
NA,TRBV12-3/TRBV12-4,TRBD2,TRBJ2-3,CASRVGGGGRTDTQYF,TGTGCCAGCAGAGTTGGTGGAGGCGGGAGGACAGATACGCAGTATTTT
few,TRBV10-3,TRBD2,TRBJ2-1,CAITPTSRAYNEQFF,TGTGCCATCACCCCGACTAGCAGGGCCTACAATGAGCAGTTCTTC
NA,TRBV20-1,TRBD2,TRBJ2-1,CSARTGSGGHNEQFF,TGCAGTGCTAGAACGGGGAGCGGGGGCCACAATGAGCAGTTCTTC